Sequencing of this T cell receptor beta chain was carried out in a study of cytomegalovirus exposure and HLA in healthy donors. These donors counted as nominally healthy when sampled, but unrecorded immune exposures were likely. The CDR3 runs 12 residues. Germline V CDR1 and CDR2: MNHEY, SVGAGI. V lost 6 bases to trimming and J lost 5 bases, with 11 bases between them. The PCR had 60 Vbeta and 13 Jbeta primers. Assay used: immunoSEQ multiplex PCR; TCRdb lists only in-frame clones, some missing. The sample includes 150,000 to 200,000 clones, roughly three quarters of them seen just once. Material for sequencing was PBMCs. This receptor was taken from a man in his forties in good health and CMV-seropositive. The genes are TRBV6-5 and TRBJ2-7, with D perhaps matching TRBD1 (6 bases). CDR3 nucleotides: TGTGCCAGCAGCTCACAGGGCCACGAGCAGTACTTC. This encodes CASSSQGHEQYF.